The 4 T cell receptor beta chains presented below share a single source sample, sequenced in a study of T cell repertoires in cytomegalovirus infection. No antigen has been assigned to these receptors. A single record per CDR3 protein comes from TCRdb applying MiXCR to the reads. This sample has roughly 800,000 distinct CDR3 sequences, with 25% to 35% found just once. Sequenced here: cultured CD8+ T cells from PBMCs, sampled from culture after CMV antigen stimulation. These receptors originate from a human donor in good health (CMV status not recorded). Some clones in this sample may be carry-over from other donors' samples.

The chain joins TRBV9 to TRBJ2-1; D not certain. Trimming took off 3 bases at V and 0 bases at J, with 10 bases between the two ends. The CDR3 spans 15 residues. Germline V gives CDR1 SGDLS, CDR2 YYNGEE. The CDR3 is CASSASVNSYNEQFF. CDR3 sequence (DNA): TGTGCCAGCAGCGCATCAGTTAACTCCTACAATGAGCAGTTCTTC.

As regards this clonotype: This may be a read error: a much more frequent sequence differs by one nucleotide. The gene calls are TRBV7-1 and TRBJ2-3; no clear D. TRBV7-1 is assigned to the ORF class and has an uncertain function. This CDR3 comprises 12 residues. V was shortened by 5 bases and J by 5 bases, with 8 bases between the two germline ends. The CDR3 loop is CASSGRIDTQYF. The CDR3 DNA reads TGTGCCAGCAGCGGCCGCATAGATACGCAGTATTTT.

V and J are TRBV6-2 or TRBV6-3 and TRBJ2-2; possible D gene TRBD1, 5 bases. V was trimmed by 3 bases and J by 0 bases, leaving 11 bases between them. CDR1 MNHEY and CDR2 SVGEGT come from the germline V gene. The CDR3 consists of 16 residues. The CDR3 region has the DNA TGTGCCAGCAGTTATTTGCTGGGGCCGAACACCGGGGAGCTGTTTTTT. Amino acids: CASSYLLGPNTGELFF.

Many counts were recorded for this clonotype. V and J are TRBV2 and TRBJ1-1; D not resolved. The V end was cut by 3 bases, the J end by 4 bases, with 6 bases between. The CDR3 is 12 residues long. In germline, CDR1 is SNHLY, CDR2 FYNNEI. CDR3 region: CASSDRGTEAFF. CDR3 DNA sequence: TGTGCCAGCAGTGACCGTGGCACTGAAGCTTTCTTT.